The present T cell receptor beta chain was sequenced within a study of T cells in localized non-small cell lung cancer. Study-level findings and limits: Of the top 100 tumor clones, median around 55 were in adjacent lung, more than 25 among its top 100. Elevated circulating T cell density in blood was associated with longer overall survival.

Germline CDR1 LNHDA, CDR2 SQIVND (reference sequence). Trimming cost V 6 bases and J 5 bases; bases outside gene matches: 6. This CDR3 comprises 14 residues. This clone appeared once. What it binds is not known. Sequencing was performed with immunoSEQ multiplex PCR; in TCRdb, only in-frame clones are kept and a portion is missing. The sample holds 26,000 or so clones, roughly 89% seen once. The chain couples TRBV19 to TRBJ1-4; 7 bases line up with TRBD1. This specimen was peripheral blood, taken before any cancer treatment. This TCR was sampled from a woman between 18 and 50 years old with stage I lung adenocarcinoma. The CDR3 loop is CASRDRKENEKLFF. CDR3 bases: TGTGCCAGTAGGGACAGGAAAGAAAATGAAAAACTGTTTTTT.